The 6 T cell receptor beta chains below come from one sample, sequenced in a study of blood T cell repertoires in COVID-19. Only in-frame clones appear in the TCRdb table, and some are missing; sequencing was by immunoSEQ multiplex PCR. The data hold 300,000 to 350,000 clones, with roughly 84% observed a single time. The specimen sequenced was PBMCs or T cells enriched from blood (not recorded which). The receptors were gathered from a woman in her twenties or thirties who had recovered from COVID-19.

The rearrangement links TRBV10-2 to TRBJ2-6; D might be TRBD1 (6 bases). Trimming cost V 1 base and J 0 bases, with 7 bases left between them. CDR1 is WSHSY and CDR2 is SAAADI in the germline V gene. The CDR3 has 16 amino acids. CDR3 region: CASSEWGPSGANVLTF. The CDR3 DNA reads TGCGCCAGCAGTGAGTGGGGGCCCTCTGGGGCCAACGTCCTGACTTTC.

This chain joins TRBV27 and TRBJ2-1; a weak D match, TRBD2 (5 bases). This CDR3 comprises 16 residues. V was cut by 3 bases and J by 9 bases, with 21 bases left in between. CDR1 is MNHEY and CDR2 is SMNVEV in the germline V gene (reference sequence). The CDR3 sequence: CASSFLENYGRGEQFF. CDR3 DNA sequence: TGTGCCAGCAGTTTTTTGGAAAACTACGGCCGGGGTGAGCAGTTCTTC.

CDR3 sequence (DNA): TGTGCCAGCAGTTATACAGGGGGGGAGGGCTACACCTTC. As protein: CASSYTGGEGYTF. This rearrangement joins TRBV12-3 or TRBV12-4 to TRBJ1-2; 8 bases align to TRBD1. The ends lost 4 bases at V and 8 bases at J; junction bases unmatched: 6. The CDR3 runs 13 residues.

This clone was picked up one time. The rearrangement uses TRBV29-1 and TRBJ2-2; D unresolved. V was cut by 4 bases and J by 5 bases, with 11 bases left in between. The CDR3 runs to 13 residues. CDR1 and CDR2 (germline): SQVTM, ANQGSEA. CDR3 protein: CSVGAGSTGELFF. The CDR3 region has the DNA TGCAGCGTTGGTGCAGGTAGTACCGGGGAGCTGTTTTTT.

The genes are TRBV12-1 and TRBJ1-3; TRBD1 reflects the table's D call only, with no check against the DNA. TRBV12-1 is a pseudogene segment. The CDR3 is 17 amino acids. DNA for the CDR3: TGTGCCAGCAGCTTTTATGGTCCAGATCCCTCTGGAAACACCATATATTTT. It specifies CASSFYGPDPSGNTIYF.

J is TRBJ1-6 and V is TRBV19, with 8 bases lining up with TRBD1. The CDR3 totals 15 residues. Germline CDR1 LNHDA, CDR2 SQIVND (reference sequence). With V trimmed by 6 bases and J by 6 bases, 7 bases remained unmatched. CDR3 amino acids: CASRPDRGVNSPLHF. The CDR3 DNA sequence: TGTGCCAGTAGACCTGACAGGGGCGTTAATTCACCCCTCCACTTT.